This TCR beta chain appears in the sequencing data of a study of cytomegalovirus exposure and HLA in healthy donors. Findings and limits, study-wide: A later examination showed that TCR association rates differed by HLA locus, with DRB1 most and HLA-C fewest. There were a few CMV-associated chains whose specificity for CMV antigens was confirmed in vitro.

In the PCR, 60 Vbeta and 13 Jbeta primers were used. Sequenced by immunoSEQ multiplex PCR; TCRdb stores in-frame clones only, minus some. Of about 190,000 clones listed, roughly four fifths are singletons. In regard to this clone: Its antigen is unidentified.

CDR1 is SGHAT, CDR2 FQNNGV, per germline. Trimming removed 5 bases from V and 6 bases from J, with 9 bases in between. The CDR3 contains 12 residues. The sample taken for sequencing was PBMCs. The chain employs TRBV11-2 and TRBJ2-3; the D is unclear. This receptor was taken from a woman in her thirties in good health and CMV-seropositive. CDR3 in amino acids: CASSPPQDTQYF. As DNA, the CDR3 is TGTGCCAGCAGCCCGCCCCAGGATACGCAGTATTTT.